This TCR beta chain was recovered during a study of technical replicates of blood from several donors. Profiled with immunoSEQ multiplex PCR; TCRdb holds only in-frame clones, not every one. Of roughly 70,000 clones listed, around 96% are singletons. Trimming left V 5 bases short and J 4 bases short, with 11 bases between. The length of the CDR3 is 14 residues. Germline values: CDR1 SNHLY, CDR2 FYNNEI. This clonotype originated in a human donor in good health. The rearrangement links TRBV2 to TRBJ2-2, with a tentative D call TRBD1 (6 bases). The sample consisted of T cells isolated from PBMCs. CDR3 loop: CASSWTAFTGELFF. The CDR3 nucleotides read TGTGCCAGCAGTTGGACAGCTTTCACCGGGGAGCTGTTTTTT.